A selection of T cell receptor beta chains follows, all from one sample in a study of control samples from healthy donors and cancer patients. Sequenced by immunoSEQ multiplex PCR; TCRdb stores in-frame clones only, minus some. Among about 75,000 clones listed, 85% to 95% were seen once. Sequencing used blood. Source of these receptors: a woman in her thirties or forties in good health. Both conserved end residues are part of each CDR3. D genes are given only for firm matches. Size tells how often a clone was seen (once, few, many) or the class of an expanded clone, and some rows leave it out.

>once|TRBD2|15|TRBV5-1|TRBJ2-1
CASSTLAESHNEQFF
TGCGCCAGCAGTACCCTAGCGGAGTCGCACAATGAGCAGTTCTTC
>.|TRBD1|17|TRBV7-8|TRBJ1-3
CASSLPQTGSTGNTIYF
TGTGCCAGCAGCTTACCCCAGACAGGGAGCACTGGAAACACCATATATTTT
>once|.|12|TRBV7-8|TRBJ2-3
CASRSGPNTQYF
TGTGCCAGCAGGTCAGGGCCAAATACGCAGTATTTT
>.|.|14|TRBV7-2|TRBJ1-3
CASRRGGAGNTIYF
TGTGCCAGCCGAAGGGGGGGGGCCGGAAACACCATATATTTT
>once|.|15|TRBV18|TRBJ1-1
CASSPGLGENTEAFF
TGTGCCAGCTCACCGGGCCTCGGAGAGAACACTGAAGCTTTCTTT
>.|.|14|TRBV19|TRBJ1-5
CASSTDFSNQPQHF
TGTGCCAGTAGTACGGACTTTAGCAATCAGCCCCAGCATTTT
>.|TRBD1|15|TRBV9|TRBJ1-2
CASSPRQGEVYGYTF
TGTGCCAGCAGCCCCCGACAGGGGGAGGTCTATGGCTACACCTTC
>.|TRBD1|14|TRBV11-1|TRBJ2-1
CASSTSGGAGEQFF
TGTGCCAGCAGCACCTCAGGGGGCGCAGGGGAGCAGTTCTTC
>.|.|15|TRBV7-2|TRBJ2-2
CASSKMEGRTGELFF
TGTGCCAGCAGCAAGATGGAGGGGAGGACCGGGGAGCTGTTTTTT
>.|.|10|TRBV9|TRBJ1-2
CASSVEGYTF
TGTGCCAGCAGCGTAGAGGGCTACACCTTC
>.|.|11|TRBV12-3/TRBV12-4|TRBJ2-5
CASSLSETQYF
TGTGCCAGCAGTTTAAGTGAGACCCAGTACTTC
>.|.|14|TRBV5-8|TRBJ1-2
CASSRPGTVDGYTF
TGTGCCAGCAGCCGCCCCGGGACGGTAGATGGCTACACCTTC
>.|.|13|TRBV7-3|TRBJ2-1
CASSLTVGNEQFF
TGTGCCAGCAGCTTAACGGTCGGCAATGAGCAGTTCTTC
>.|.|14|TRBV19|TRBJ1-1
CASSVRQPNTEAFF
TGTGCCAGTAGCGTGCGGCAGCCGAACACTGAAGCTTTCTTT
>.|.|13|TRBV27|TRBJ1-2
CASSLTGNYGYTF
TGTGCCAGCAGTTTAACGGGGAACTATGGCTACACCTTC
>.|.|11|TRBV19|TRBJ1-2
CASLRVYGYTF
TGTGCCAGTCTCAGGGTATATGGCTACACCTTC